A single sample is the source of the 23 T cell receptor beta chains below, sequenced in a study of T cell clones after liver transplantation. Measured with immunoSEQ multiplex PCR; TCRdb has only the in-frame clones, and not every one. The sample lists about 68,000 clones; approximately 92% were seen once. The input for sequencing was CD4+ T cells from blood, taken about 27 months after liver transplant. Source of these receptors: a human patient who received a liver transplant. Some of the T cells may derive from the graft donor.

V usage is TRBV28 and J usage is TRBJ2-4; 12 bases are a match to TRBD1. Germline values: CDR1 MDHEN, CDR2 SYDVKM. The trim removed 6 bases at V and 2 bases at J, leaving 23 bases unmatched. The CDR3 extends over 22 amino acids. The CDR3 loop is CASRPTGTGGLRERLTKNIQYF. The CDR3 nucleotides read TGTGCCAGCAGGCCTACCGGGACAGGGGGCCTAAGGGAGCGGTTGACCAAAAACATTCAGTACTTC.

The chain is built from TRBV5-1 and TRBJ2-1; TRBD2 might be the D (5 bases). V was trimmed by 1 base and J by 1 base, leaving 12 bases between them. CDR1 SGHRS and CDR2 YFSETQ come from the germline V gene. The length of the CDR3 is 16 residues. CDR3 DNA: TGCGCCAGCAGCTTGTTCTCGGGGTTGTCCTACAATGAGCAGTTCTTC. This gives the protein CASSLFSGLSYNEQFF.

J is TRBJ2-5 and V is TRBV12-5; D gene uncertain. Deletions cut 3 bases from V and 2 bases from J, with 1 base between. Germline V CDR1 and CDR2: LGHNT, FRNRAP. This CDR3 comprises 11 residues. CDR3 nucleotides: TGTGCTAGTGGTTTTCAAGAGACCCAGTACTTC. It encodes CASGFQETQYF. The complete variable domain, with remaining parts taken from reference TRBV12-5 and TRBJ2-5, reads DARVTQTPRHKVTEMGQEVTMRCQPILGHNTVFWYRQTMMQGLELLAYFRNRAPLDDSGMPKDRFSAEMPDATLATLKIQPSEPRDSAVYFCASGFQETQYFGPGTRLLVL.

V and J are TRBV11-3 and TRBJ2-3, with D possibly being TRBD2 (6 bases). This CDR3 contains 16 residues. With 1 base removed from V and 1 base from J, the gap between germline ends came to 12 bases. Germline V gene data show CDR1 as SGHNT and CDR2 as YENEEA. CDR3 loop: CASSLASGLRTDTQYF. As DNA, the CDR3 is TGTGCCAGCAGCTTAGCCTCGGGACTTCGCACAGATACGCAGTATTTT.

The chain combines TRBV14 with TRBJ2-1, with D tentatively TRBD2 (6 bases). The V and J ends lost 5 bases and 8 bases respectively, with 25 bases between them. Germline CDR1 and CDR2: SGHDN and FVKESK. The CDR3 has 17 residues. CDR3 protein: CASSSLAGTAGGDEQFF. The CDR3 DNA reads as TGTGCCAGCAGCTCCCTAGCCGGGACGGCCGGCGGGGATGAGCAGTTCTTC. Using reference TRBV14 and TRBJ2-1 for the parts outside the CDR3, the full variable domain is EAGVTQFPSHSVIEKGQTVTLRCDPISGHDNLYWYRRVMGKEIKFLLHFVKESKQDESGMPNNRFLAERTGGTYSTLKVQPAELEDSGVYFCASSSLAGTAGGDEQFFGPGTRLTVL.

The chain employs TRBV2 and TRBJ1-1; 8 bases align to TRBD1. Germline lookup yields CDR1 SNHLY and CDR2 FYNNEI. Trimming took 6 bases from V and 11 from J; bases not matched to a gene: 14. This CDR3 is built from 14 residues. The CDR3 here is CASSAAQGDRSAFF. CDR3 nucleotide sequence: TGTGCCAGCAGCGCCGCACAGGGGGATCGGAGCGCTTTCTTT. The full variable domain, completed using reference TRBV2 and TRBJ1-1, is EPEVTQTPSHQVTQMGQEVILRCVPISNHLYFYWYRQILGQKVEFLVSFYNNEISEKSEIFDDQFSVERPDGSNFTLKIRSTKLEDSAMYFCASSAAQGDRSAFFGQGTRLTVV.

The CDR3 DNA reads as TGTGCCAGCAGTAGCCACTTGGCCCTGAACACCGGGGAGCTGTTTTTT. The encoded protein is CASSSHLALNTGELFF. The chain has TRBV28 and TRBJ2-2; D is unclear. V lost 5 bases and J lost 1, with 14 bases in between. The V gene's germline CDR1 is MDHEN and CDR2 SYDVKM. This CDR3 comprises 16 residues.

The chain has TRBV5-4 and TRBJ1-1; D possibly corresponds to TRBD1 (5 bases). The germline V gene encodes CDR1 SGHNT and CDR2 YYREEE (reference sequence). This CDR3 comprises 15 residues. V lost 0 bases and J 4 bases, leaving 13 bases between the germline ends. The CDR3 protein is CASSLAKGPSTEAFF. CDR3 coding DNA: TGTGCCAGCAGCTTGGCCAAGGGACCGAGCACTGAAGCTTTCTTT.

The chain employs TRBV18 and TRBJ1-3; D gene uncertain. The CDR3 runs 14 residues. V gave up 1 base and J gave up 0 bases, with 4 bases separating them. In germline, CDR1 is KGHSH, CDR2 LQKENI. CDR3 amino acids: CASSPQDSGNTIYF. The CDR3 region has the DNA TGTGCCAGCTCACCACAAGACTCTGGAAACACCATATATTTT.

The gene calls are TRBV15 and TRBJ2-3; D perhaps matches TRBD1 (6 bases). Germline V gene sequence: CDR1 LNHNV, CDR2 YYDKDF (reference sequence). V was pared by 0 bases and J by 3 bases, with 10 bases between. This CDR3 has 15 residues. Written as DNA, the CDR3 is TGTGCCACCAGCAGAGATATGGGGACAACAGATACGCAGTATTTT. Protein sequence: CATSRDMGTTDTQYF.

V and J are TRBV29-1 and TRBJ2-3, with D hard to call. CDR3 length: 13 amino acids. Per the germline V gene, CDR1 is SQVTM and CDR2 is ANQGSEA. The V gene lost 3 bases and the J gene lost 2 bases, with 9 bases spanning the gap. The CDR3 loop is CSVDTHTTDTQYF. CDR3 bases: TGCAGCGTTGATACTCACACCACAGATACGCAGTATTTT.

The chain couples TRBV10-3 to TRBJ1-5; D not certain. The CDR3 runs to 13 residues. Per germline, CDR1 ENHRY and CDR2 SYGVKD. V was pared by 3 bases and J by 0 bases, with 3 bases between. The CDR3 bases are TGTGCCATCAGTGACAGTAGCAATCAGCCCCAGCATTTT. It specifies CAISDSSNQPQHF.

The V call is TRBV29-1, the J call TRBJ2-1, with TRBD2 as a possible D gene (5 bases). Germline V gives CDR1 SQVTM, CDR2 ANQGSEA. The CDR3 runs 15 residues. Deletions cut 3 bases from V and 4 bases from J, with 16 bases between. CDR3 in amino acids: CSVERPGSIYNEQFF. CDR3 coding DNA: TGCAGCGTTGAGAGACCGGGATCTATTTACAATGAGCAGTTCTTC.

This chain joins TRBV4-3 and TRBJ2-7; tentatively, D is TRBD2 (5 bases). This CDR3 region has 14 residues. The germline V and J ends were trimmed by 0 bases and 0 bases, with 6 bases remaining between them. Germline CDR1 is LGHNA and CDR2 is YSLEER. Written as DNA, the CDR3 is TGCGCCAGCAGCCAAGAAGCGGCCTCCTACGAGCAGTACTTC. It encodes CASSQEAASYEQYF.

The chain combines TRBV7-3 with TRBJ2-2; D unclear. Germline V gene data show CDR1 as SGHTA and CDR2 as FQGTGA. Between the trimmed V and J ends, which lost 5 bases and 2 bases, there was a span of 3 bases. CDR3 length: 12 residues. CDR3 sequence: CASSPNTGELFF. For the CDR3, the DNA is TGTGCCAGCAGCCCAAACACCGGGGAGCTGTTTTTT.

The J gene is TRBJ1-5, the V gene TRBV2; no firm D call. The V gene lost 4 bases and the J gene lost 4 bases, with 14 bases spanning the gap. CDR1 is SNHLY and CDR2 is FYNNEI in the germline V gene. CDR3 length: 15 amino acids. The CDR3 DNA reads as TGTGCCAGCAGTGCCCTCATGGTCCAAAATCAGCCCCAGCATTTT. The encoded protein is CASSALMVQNQPQHF.

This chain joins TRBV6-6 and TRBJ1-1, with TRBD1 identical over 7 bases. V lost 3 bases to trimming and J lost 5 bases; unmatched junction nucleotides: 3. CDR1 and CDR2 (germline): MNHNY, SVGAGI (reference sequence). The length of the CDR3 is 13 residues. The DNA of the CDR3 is TGTGCCAGCAGTTATGGGACAGAGACTGAAGCTTTCTTT. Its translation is CASSYGTETEAFF.

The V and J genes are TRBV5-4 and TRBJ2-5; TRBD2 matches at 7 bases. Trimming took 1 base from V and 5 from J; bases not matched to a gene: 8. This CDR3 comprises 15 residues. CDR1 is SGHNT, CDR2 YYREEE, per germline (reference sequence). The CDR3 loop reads CASSLTGGRVETQYF. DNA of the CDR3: TGTGCCAGCAGCTTGACGGGCGGGAGAGTGGAGACCCAGTACTTC.

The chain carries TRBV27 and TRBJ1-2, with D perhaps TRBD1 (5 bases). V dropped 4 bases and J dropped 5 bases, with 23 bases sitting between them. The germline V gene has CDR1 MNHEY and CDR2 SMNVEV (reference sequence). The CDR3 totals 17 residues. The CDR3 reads CASSSRPREFDAYGYTF. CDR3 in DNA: TGTGCCAGCAGTTCCAGGCCCAGGGAGTTCGACGCATATGGCTACACCTTC.

This CDR3 reads CASSQDLVVKNEQFF. CDR3 nucleotides: TGCGCCAGCAGCCAAGACCTAGTGGTAAAAAATGAGCAGTTCTTC. The chain recombines TRBV4-3 with TRBJ2-1; D gene uncertain. Germline CDR1 is LGHNA and CDR2 is YSLEER. The CDR3 extends over 15 amino acids. Between the trimmed V and J ends, which lost 0 bases and 7 bases, there was a span of 13 bases.

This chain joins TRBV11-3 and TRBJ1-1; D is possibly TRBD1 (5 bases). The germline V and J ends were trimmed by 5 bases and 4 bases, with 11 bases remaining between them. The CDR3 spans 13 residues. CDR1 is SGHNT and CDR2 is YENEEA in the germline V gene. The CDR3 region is CASSQTVFTEAFF. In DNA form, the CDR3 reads TGTGCCAGCAGCCAGACAGTATTCACTGAAGCTTTCTTT.

CDR3 loop: CAISESRGSYNEQFF. DNA of the CDR3: TGTGCCATCAGTGAGTCGCGGGGATCCTACAATGAGCAGTTCTTC. V usage is TRBV10-3 and J usage is TRBJ2-1; D might be TRBD2 (6 bases). CDR1 is ENHRY and CDR2 is SYGVKD in the germline V gene. The CDR3 is 15 amino acids. Trimming removed 0 bases from V and 1 base from J, with 7 bases in between.

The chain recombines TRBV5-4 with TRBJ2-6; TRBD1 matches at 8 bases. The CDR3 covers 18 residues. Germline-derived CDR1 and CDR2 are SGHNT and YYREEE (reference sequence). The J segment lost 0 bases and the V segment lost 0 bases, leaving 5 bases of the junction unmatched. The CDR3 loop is CASSLGGTGFSGANVLTF. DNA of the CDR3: TGTGCCAGCAGCTTGGGAGGGACAGGCTTCTCTGGGGCCAACGTCCTGACTTTC.